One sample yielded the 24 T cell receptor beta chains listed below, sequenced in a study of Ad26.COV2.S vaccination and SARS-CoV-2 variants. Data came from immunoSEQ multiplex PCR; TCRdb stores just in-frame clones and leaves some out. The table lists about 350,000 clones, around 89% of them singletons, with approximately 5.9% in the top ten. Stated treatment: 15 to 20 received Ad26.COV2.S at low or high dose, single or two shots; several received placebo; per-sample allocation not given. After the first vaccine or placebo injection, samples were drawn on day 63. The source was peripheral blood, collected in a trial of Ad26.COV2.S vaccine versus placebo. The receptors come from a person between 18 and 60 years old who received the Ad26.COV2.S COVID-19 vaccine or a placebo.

The CDR3 DNA follows: TGCAGCGTTGACCGGGCCGGGTATGGCTACACCTTC. It translates to CSVDRAGYGYTF. The gene calls are TRBV29-1 and TRBJ1-2; D gene ambiguous. CDR3 size: 12 residues. The ends were cut back, 3 bases at V and 5 bases at J, with 10 bases in the middle. Germline assignment: CDR1 SQVTM and CDR2 ANQGSEA.

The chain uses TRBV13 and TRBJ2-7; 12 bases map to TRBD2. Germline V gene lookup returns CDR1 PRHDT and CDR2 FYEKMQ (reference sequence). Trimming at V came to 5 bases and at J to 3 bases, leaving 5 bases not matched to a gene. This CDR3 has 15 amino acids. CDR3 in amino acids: CASSIQLAGGYEQYF. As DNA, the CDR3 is TGTGCCAGCAGCATCCAACTAGCGGGAGGCTACGAGCAGTACTTC.

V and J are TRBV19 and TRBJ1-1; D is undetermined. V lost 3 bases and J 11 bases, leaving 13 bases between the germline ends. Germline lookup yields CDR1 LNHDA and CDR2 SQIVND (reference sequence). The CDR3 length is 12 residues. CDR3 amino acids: CASSIGLSFAFF. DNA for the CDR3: TGTGCCAGTAGTATTGGTCTAAGCTTCGCTTTCTTT.

CDR3 nucleotide sequence: TGCAGTGCCCCCTCACTGGGCAAGCAGTACTTC. This sequence encodes CSAPSLGKQYF. This chain connects TRBV20-1 to TRBJ2-7; D remains ambiguous. The V and J ends lost 6 bases and 8 bases respectively, with 14 bases between them. The CDR3 loop spans 11 amino acids. Germline V gives CDR1 DFQATT, CDR2 SNEGSKA (reference sequence).

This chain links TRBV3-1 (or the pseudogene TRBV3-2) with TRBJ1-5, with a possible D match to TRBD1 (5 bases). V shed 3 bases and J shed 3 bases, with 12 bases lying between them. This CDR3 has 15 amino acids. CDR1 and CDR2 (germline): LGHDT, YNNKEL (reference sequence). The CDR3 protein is CASSQDTGFNQPQHF. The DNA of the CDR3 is TGTGCCAGCAGCCAGGACACGGGGTTCAATCAGCCCCAGCATTTT.

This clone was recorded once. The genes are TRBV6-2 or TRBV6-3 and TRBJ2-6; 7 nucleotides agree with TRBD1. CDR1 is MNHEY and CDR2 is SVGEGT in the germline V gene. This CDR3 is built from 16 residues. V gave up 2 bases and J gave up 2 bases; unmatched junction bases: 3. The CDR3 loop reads CASSYVQGTGANVLTF. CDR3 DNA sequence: TGTGCCAGCAGTTACGTACAGGGGACTGGGGCCAACGTCCTGACTTTC.

The CDR3 spells CASSGAGVTDTQYF. In DNA form, the CDR3 reads TGTGCCAGCAGCGGAGCGGGGGTCACAGATACGCAGTATTTT. The chain employs TRBV9 and TRBJ2-3; 8 bases agree with TRBD2. The CDR3 contains 14 residues. Germline V gene sequence: CDR1 SGDLS, CDR2 YYNGEE. Trimming at V came to 3 bases and at J to 2 bases, leaving 2 bases not matched to a gene.

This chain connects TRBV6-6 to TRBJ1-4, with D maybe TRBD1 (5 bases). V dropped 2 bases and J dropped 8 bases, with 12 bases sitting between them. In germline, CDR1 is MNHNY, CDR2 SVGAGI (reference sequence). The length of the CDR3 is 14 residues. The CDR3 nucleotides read TGTGCCAGCAGTTACCTCAGGGAAGGCGAAAAACTGTTTTTT. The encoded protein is CASSYLREGEKLFF.

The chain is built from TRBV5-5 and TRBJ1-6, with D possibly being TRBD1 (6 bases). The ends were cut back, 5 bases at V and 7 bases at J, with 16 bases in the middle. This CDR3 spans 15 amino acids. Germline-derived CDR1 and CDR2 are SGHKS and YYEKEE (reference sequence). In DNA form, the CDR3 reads TGTGCCAGCAGTTCCTTGCGGACAGAGAATTCACCCCTCCACTTT. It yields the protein CASSSLRTENSPLHF.

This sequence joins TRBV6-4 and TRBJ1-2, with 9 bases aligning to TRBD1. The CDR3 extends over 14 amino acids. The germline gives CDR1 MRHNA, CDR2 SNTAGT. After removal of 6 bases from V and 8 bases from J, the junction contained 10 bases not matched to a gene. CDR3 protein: CASSSTGGAWGYTF. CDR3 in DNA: TGTGCCAGCAGCAGCACAGGGGGCGCGTGGGGCTACACCTTC.

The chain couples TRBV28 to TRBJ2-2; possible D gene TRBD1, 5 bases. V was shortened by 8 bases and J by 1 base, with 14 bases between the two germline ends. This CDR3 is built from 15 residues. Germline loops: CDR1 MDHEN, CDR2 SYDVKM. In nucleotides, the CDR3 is TGTGCCAGCTTAACAGGTTTTGTGAACACCGGGGAGCTGTTTTTT. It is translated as CASLTGFVNTGELFF.

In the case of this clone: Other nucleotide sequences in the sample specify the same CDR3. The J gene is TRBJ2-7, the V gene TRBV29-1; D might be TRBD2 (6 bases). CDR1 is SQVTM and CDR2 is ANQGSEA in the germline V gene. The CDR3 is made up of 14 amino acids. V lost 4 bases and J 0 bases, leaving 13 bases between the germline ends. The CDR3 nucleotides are TGCAGCGTTGTGGGGGGACGAAGCTCCTACGAGCAGTACTTC. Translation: CSVVGGRSSYEQYF.

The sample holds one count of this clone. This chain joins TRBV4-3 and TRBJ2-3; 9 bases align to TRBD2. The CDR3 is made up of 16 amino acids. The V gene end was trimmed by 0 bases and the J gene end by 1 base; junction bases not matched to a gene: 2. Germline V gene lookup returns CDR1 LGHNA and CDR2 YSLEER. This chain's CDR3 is CASSQEPSGGTDTQYF. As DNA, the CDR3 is TGCGCCAGCAGCCAAGAACCTAGCGGGGGCACAGATACGCAGTATTTT.

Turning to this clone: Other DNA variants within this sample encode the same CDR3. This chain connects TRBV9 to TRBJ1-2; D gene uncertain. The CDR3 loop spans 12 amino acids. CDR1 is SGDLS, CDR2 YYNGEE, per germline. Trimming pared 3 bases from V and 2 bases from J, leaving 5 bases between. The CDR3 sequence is CASSGVNYGYTF. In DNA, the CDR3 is TGTGCCAGCAGCGGGGTGAACTATGGCTACACCTTC. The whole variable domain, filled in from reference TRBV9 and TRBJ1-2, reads DSGVTQTPKHLITATGQRVTLRCSPRSGDLSVYWYQQSLDQGLQFLIQYYNGEERAKGNILERFSAQQFPDLHSELNLSSLELGDSALYFCASSGVNYGYTFGSGTRLTVV.

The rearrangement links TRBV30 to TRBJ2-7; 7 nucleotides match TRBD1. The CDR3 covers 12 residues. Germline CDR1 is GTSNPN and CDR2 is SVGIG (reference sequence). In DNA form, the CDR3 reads TGTGCCTGGAGTAACTTAAGGGGGCCGACATGGGTC. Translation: CAWSNLRGPTWV.

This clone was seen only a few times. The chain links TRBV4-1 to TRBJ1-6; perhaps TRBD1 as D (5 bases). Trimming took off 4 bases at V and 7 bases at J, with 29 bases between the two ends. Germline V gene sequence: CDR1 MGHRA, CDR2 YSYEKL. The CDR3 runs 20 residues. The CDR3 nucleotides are TGCGCCAGCAGCCGCTTTCCCGGGGGGTCAAAGGAGAATAGGAATTCACCCCTCCACTTT. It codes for CASSRFPGGSKENRNSPLHF.

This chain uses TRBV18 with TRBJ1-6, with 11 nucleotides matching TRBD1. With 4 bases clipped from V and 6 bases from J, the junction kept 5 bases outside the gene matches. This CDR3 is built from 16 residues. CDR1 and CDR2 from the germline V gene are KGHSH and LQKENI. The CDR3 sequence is CASSRGTGGTNSPLHF. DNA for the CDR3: TGTGCCAGCTCACGGGGGACAGGGGGTACTAATTCACCCCTCCACTTT.

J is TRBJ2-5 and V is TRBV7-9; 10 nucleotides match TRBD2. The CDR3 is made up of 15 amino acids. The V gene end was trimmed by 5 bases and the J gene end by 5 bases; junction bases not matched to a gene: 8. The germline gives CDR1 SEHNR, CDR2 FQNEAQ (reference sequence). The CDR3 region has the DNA TGTGCCAGCAGCCGATCTAGCGGGGGTTCGGAGACCCAGTACTTC. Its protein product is CASSRSSGGSETQYF.

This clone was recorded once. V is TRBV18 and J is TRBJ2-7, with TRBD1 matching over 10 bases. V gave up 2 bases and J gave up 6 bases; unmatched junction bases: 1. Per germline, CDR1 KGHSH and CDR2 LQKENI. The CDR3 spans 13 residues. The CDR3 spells CASSPRTGGEQYF. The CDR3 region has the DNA TGTGCCAGCTCACCAAGGACAGGGGGCGAGCAGTACTTC.

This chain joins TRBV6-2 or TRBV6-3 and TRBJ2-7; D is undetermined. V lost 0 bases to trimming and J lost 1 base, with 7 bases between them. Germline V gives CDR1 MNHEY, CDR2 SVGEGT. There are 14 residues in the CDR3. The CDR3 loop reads CASSYSRPSYEQYF. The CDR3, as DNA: TGTGCCAGCAGTTACTCGAGGCCATCCTACGAGCAGTACTTC.

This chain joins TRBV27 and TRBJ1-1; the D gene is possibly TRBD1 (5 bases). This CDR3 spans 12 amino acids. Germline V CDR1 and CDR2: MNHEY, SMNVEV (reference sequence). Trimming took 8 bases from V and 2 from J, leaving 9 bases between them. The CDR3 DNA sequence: TGTGCCAGCTATAGGGGAAACACTGAAGCTTTCTTT. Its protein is CASYRGNTEAFF.

CDR3 loop: CASSKTSGQGGDTQYF. CDR3 DNA: TGTGCCAGCAGCAAGACTAGCGGACAAGGGGGAGATACGCAGTATTTT. J is TRBJ2-3 and V is TRBV5-4, with 9 nucleotides matching TRBD2. The germline gives CDR1 SGHNT, CDR2 YYREEE (reference sequence). The V segment lost 4 bases and the J segment 5 bases; nucleotides outside the gene matches: 11. CDR3 length: 16 residues.

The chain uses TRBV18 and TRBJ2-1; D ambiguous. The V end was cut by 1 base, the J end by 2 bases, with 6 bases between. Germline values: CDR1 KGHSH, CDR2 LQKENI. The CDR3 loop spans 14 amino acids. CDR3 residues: CASSPLSTYNEQFF. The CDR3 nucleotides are TGTGCCAGCTCACCACTTTCTACCTACAATGAGCAGTTCTTC.

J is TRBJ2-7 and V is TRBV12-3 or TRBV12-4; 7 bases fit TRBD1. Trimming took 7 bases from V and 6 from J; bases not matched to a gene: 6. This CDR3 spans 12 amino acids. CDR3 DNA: TGTGCCAGCACCACAGGGGTCCGCGAGCAGTACTTC. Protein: CASTTGVREQYF.